The clone carrying this TCR beta chain was detected only a few times. The antigen is undetermined. The V gene's germline CDR1 is MGHRA and CDR2 YSYEKL. The germline V and J ends were trimmed by 0 bases and 5 bases, with 16 bases remaining between them. CDR3 length: 16 amino acids. This entry belongs to a study of Graves' ophthalmopathy and Graves' hyperthyroidism. The overall study: At the time of initial diagnosis and before any treatment, peripheral blood was collected.

Study-wide results and limits: The model reached 70.59% sensitivity and around 72% specificity for predicting ophthalmopathy progression.

Researchers took RNA transcripts and amplified TCR beta CDR3 regions from them. The authors performed first-round RT-PCR with HTBI primers and then a second-round multiplex PCR. TCRdb fed the multiplex PCR reads into MiXCR, producing one record per CDR3 protein. The repertoire has roughly 700,000 distinct CDR3 sequences, 40% of them found once; the top ten carry 44%. The sequence came from an adult man with Graves' ophthalmopathy. Sequencing used peripheral blood. This chain links TRBV4-1 with TRBJ2-5; the D gene could be TRBD1 or TRBD2 (6 bases each). This CDR3 is CASSQDSGATGETQYF. CDR3 DNA: TGCGCCAGCAGCCAAGATTCGGGGGCAACAGGGGAGACCCAGTACTTC.